The rows below give T cell receptor beta chains drawn from one sample of a study of response to subunit inactivated influenza vaccine. TCRdb independently ran MiXCR on the RT-PCR reads; one entry per CDR3 protein. The sample lists just under 550,000 distinct CDR3 sequences; under 30% were seen once. These data also formed part of another study, on T cells expressing NK-cell markers.

Sequencing was performed on CD4+ T cells sorted from PBMCs, taken 11 to 12 days after vaccination. These receptors were obtained from a man in his fifties who received an inactivated influenza vaccine. CDR3s include the opening cysteine and the closing phenylalanine or tryptophan. Fields, in order: clone size, D gene, V gene, J gene, CDR3 protein, CDR3 DNA. D genes are given only for firm matches. Size is stated for part of the rows, as once, few or many counts, or as a class when the clone is expanded.

>few|-|TRBV4-1|TRBJ2-3
CASSQEFLGGLGQYF
TGCGCCAGCAGCCAAGAGTTTTTAGGGGGGCTGGGGCAGTATTTT
>-|TRBD1|TRBV6-5|TRBJ2-5
CASSYARGTAERGTQYF
TGTGCCAGCAGTTACGCGCGTGGGACAGCAGAAAGGGGGACCCAGTACTTC
>few|-|TRBV12-3/TRBV12-4|TRBJ2-1
CASSLYTGGAENEQFF
TGTGCCAGCAGTTTATATACCGGGGGCGCTGAGAATGAGCAGTTCTTC
>few|-|TRBV20-1|TRBJ1-2
CSARDRQYGYTF
TGCAGTGCTAGAGATAGACAGTATGGCTACACCTTC
>few|TRBD1|TRBV19|TRBJ1-1
CASSISDRVKNTEAFF
TGTGCCAGTAGTATATCGGACAGGGTCAAGAACACTGAAGCTTTCTTT
>many|TRBD2|TRBV7-2|TRBJ2-1
CASSFAAGVDNEQFF
TGTGCCAGCAGCTTTGCAGCGGGAGTTGACAATGAGCAGTTCTTC
>-|-|TRBV7-9|TRBJ1-1
CASSLDGLMNTEAFF
TGTGCCAGCAGCTTAGACGGTCTTATGAACACTGAAGCTTTCTTT
>-|TRBD1|TRBV27|TRBJ2-3
CASSLQGAFTDTQYF
TGTGCCAGCAGTTTGCAGGGGGCCTTCACAGATACGCAGTATTTT
>few|TRBD2|TRBV11-2|TRBJ2-1
CASSLEKLAGGQNEQFF
TGTGCCAGCAGCTTAGAGAAGTTAGCGGGAGGGCAAAATGAGCAGTTCTTC
>few|TRBD1|TRBV20-1|TRBJ2-7
CSARGLRDSWDEQYF
TGCAGTGCTAGGGGTTTACGGGACAGCTGGGACGAGCAGTACTTC
>-|TRBD1|TRBV11-2|TRBJ2-6
CASSHGTGRLGGANVLTF
TGTGCCAGCAGCCACGGGACAGGGAGACTGGGAGGGGCCAACGTCCTGACTTTC
>-|-|TRBV28|TRBJ1-1
CASSLGSRNTEAFF
TGTGCCAGCAGTTTGGGCAGTAGAAACACTGAAGCTTTCTTT
>-|TRBD1|TRBV28|TRBJ2-5
CASSGDRGTYF
TGTGCCAGCAGTGGGGACAGGGGGACATACTTC
>-|-|TRBV5-6|TRBJ1-1
CASSLVGRGGTEAFF
TGTGCCAGCAGCTTGGTCGGACGGGGTGGCACTGAAGCTTTCTTT
>-|TRBD2|TRBV6-2/TRBV6-3|TRBJ2-1
CASSHSGRYPNEQFF
TGTGCCAGCAGCCATAGCGGGAGGTACCCCAATGAGCAGTTCTTC
>few|TRBD1|TRBV4-3|TRBJ2-6
CASSHIRDRVQSGANVLTF
TGCGCCAGCAGCCACATCCGGGACAGGGTCCAATCTGGGGCCAACGTCCTGACTTTC
>-|-|TRBV7-2|TRBJ2-4
CASSLSPGTENIQYF
TGTGCCAGCAGCTTATCTCCCGGGACGGAAAACATTCAGTACTTC
>-|TRBD2|TRBV7-2|TRBJ2-5
CASSPVAGGFSQETQYF
TGTGCCAGCAGCCCAGTAGCGGGAGGGTTTTCCCAAGAGACCCAGTACTTC
>many|-|TRBV2|TRBJ2-7
CASRRAINSYEQYF
TGTGCCAGCAGGAGGGCCATTAACTCCTACGAGCAGTACTTC
>-|-|TRBV7-2|TRBJ2-7
CASSLLVGPHEQYF
TGTGCCAGCAGCTTACTAGTGGGGCCCCACGAGCAGTACTTC
>-|TRBD1|TRBV4-3|TRBJ2-3
CASSQEGITGGLDTQYF
TGCGCCAGCAGCCAAGAGGGAATAACAGGGGGCCTGGATACGCAGTATTTT
>-|-|TRBV11-1|TRBJ1-1
CASSPVWRQGRTEAFF
TGTGCCAGCAGCCCAGTATGGCGGCAGGGAAGGACTGAAGCTTTCTTT
>-|-|TRBV15|TRBJ2-5
CATSREQKETQYF
TGTGCCACCAGCAGAGAACAGAAAGAGACCCAGTACTTC
>-|-|TRBV9|TRBJ2-1
CASSVDSSSYNEQFF
TGTGCCAGCAGCGTAGACTCGAGCTCCTACAATGAGCAGTTCTTC
>few|-|TRBV7-2|TRBJ2-5
CASSRDQYQETQYF
TGTGCCAGCAGCAGAGACCAATACCAAGAGACCCAGTACTTC
>few|-|TRBV6-5|TRBJ2-1
CASSYTTGALYNEQFF
TGTGCCAGCAGTTACACGACCGGGGCATTGTACAATGAGCAGTTCTTC
>-|-|TRBV6-2/TRBV6-3|TRBJ1-5
CASSYWENQPQHF
TGTGCCAGCAGTTATTGGGAAAATCAGCCCCAGCATTTT
>-|-|TRBV20-1|TRBJ2-5
CSGSGETQYF
TGCAGTGGGAGTGGTGAGACCCAGTACTTC
>-|TRBD1|TRBV14|TRBJ2-2
CANSQTLQGANTGELFF
TGTGCCAACAGCCAGACCTTGCAGGGGGCCAACACCGGGGAGCTGTTTTTT
>-|TRBD2|TRBV4-2|TRBJ2-7
CASSQDRLAGGYEQYF
TGTGCCAGCAGCCAAGATCGTCTAGCGGGAGGCTACGAGCAGTACTTC
>few|TRBD2|TRBV5-6|TRBJ2-5
CASSFSGGGGRETQYF
TGTGCCAGCAGCTTCTCAGGCGGGGGTGGAAGGGAGACCCAGTACTTC
>few|-|TRBV21-1|TRBJ2-5
CASSKICATTRQAQETQYF
TGTGCCAGCAGCAAGATTTGCGCTACGACTAGACAAGCTCAAGAGACCCAGTACTTC
>-|TRBD2|TRBV10-2|TRBJ2-1
CASTGLAGGYEQFF
TGCGCCAGCACCGGACTAGCGGGAGGATATGAGCAGTTCTTC
>-|TRBD1|TRBV9|TRBJ2-1
CASSVAPGQGYNEQFF
TGTGCCAGCAGCGTAGCTCCTGGACAGGGCTACAATGAGCAGTTCTTC
>many|-|TRBV4-2|TRBJ2-6
CASSPRQLSGANVLTF
TGTGCCAGCAGCCCCCGACAGCTCTCTGGGGCCAACGTCCTGACTTTC
>-|TRBD1|TRBV5-1|TRBJ2-2
CASSLGTGPGELFF
TGCGCCAGCAGCTTGGGGACAGGTCCGGGGGAGCTGTTTTTT
>-|TRBD1|TRBV2|TRBJ2-7
CASTSLGGQGYEQYF
TGTGCCAGCACCTCTCTTGGGGGACAGGGGTACGAGCAGTACTTC
>many|-|TRBV6-2/TRBV6-3|TRBJ1-1
CASSSRGKRNTEAFF
TGTGCCAGCAGTTCCCGGGGGAAGAGAAACACTGAAGCTTTCTTT
>-|TRBD1|TRBV28|TRBJ1-5
CASSPGGAVNQPQHF
TGTGCCAGCAGTCCAGGGGGGGCCGTCAATCAGCCCCAGCATTTT
>many|-|TRBV12-3/TRBV12-4|TRBJ1-4
CASSAGRGEKLFF
TGTGCCAGCAGCGCAGGACGTGGTGAAAAACTGTTTTTT
>-|-|TRBV6-1|TRBJ1-1
CASSPKSAGNTEAFF
TGTGCCAGCAGCCCCAAGAGCGCCGGCAACACTGAAGCTTTCTTT
>-|TRBD1|TRBV9|TRBJ2-5
CASSVGATGGGGETQYF
TGTGCCAGCAGCGTAGGGGCCACAGGGGGCGGTGGGGAGACCCAGTACTTC
>few|-|TRBV20-1|TRBJ2-7
CSARSIGVPVYEQYF
TGCAGTGCTAGATCTATTGGGGTTCCAGTCTACGAGCAGTACTTC
>-|-|TRBV7-2|TRBJ1-4
CASTLTQGVTGEKLFF
TGTGCCAGCACCCTTACCCAGGGCGTAACCGGGGAAAAACTGTTTTTT
>many|-|TRBV7-2|TRBJ2-5
CASSLTGTVQETQYF
TGTGCCAGCAGCTTAACTGGGACGGTACAAGAGACCCAGTACTTC
>-|-|TRBV20-1|TRBJ2-7
CSAGGTGPYEQYF
TGCAGTGCTGGGGGCACAGGTCCCTACGAGCAGTACTTC
>few|-|TRBV3-1|TRBJ2-3
CASSQAPTDTQYF
TGTGCCAGCAGCCAAGCCCCGACAGATACGCAGTATTTT
>-|TRBD1|TRBV7-9|TRBJ1-1
CASSQGTVNTEAFF
TGTGCCAGCAGCCAAGGGACAGTCAACACTGAAGCTTTCTTT
>few|-|TRBV20-1|TRBJ1-5
CSARIVGGQPQHF
TGCAGTGCTAGGATCGTAGGGGGTCAGCCCCAGCATTTT
>once|-|TRBV7-8|TRBJ2-3
CASSSIKGLRDRIITDTQYF
TGTGCCAGCAGCTCAATCAAGGGGTTACGGGACCGCATAATCACAGATACGCAGTATTTT
>-|-|TRBV29-1|TRBJ2-5
CSVKRDTQETQYF
TGCAGCGTCAAGAGGGACACCCAAGAGACCCAGTACTTC
>-|-|TRBV2|TRBJ2-7
CASLRTAVSYEQYF
TGTGCCAGCCTGAGGACAGCGGTTTCCTACGAGCAGTACTTC